The 21 T cell receptor beta chains below all came from one sample that was sequenced in a study of cytomegalovirus exposure and HLA in healthy donors. PCR primers comprised 60 Vbeta and 13 Jbeta primers. Assay: immunoSEQ multiplex PCR; the TCRdb copy retains only in-frame clones and omits some. This repertoire shows more than 85,000 clones, about 86% found once; its top ten account for under 2.5%. The sample consisted of PBMCs. All receptors come from a woman aged 30 to 39 in good health and CMV-seronegative.

The chain carries TRBV6-5 and TRBJ2-2, with D perhaps TRBD2 (6 bases). The CDR3 runs to 14 residues. Trimming cost V 1 base and J 7 bases, with 10 bases left between them. CDR1 and CDR2 (germline): MNHEY, SVGAGI. In DNA form, the CDR3 reads TGTGCCAGCAGTTACTTCTCGCGGGGCGGGGAGCTGTTTTTT. The encoded protein is CASSYFSRGGELFF.

The chain is built from TRBV12-2 and TRBJ2-1; the D call of TRBD1 is as the table states it, not checked on the DNA. TRBV12-2 is listed as a pseudogene. CDR3 length: 19 residues. CDR3 bases: TGTGCAAGTCGCCCCGCCCTACAGGGGAGCGGAATATGCTACAATGAGCAGTTCTTC. It codes for CASRPALQGSGICYNEQFF.

This rearrangement joins TRBV7-2 to TRBJ2-7; D may be TRBD2 (6 bases). CDR1 and CDR2 from the germline V gene are SGHTA and FQGNSA. V was clipped by 0 bases and J by 3 bases, with 15 bases between them. CDR3 length: 16 amino acids. The CDR3 DNA is TGTGCCAGCAGCTTAGCTTTATCGGGAGTTAACTACGAGCAGTACTTC. Its translation: CASSLALSGVNYEQYF.

The rearrangement joins TRBV28 to TRBJ2-5; 10 bases are shared with TRBD1. Germline-derived CDR1 and CDR2 are MDHEN and SYDVKM. The CDR3 runs to 15 residues. V was pared by 8 bases and J by 4 bases, with 10 bases of the junction left unmatched. The CDR3 here is CASGPGTGVRETQYF. The CDR3, as DNA: TGTGCCAGCGGACCCGGGACAGGGGTTCGAGAGACCCAGTACTTC.

The gene calls are TRBV27 and TRBJ1-6; no definite D call. V shed 7 bases and J shed 10 bases, with 8 bases lying between them. Germline CDR1 and CDR2: MNHEY and SMNVEV (reference sequence). This CDR3 region has 11 residues. The CDR3 DNA follows: TGTGCCAGCACTTGGAGATCACCCCTCCACTTT. This encodes CASTWRSPLHF.

This sequence joins TRBV6-1 and TRBJ1-5, with TRBD1 matching over 8 bases. The CDR3 runs 15 residues. Per the germline V gene, CDR1 is MNHNS and CDR2 is SASEGT. Germline trimming cut 7 bases from V and 6 bases from J; bases unmatched to any gene: 11. Here the CDR3 reads CASTPTGDRGQPQHF. The CDR3 DNA sequence: TGTGCCAGCACCCCGACAGGGGATAGGGGTCAGCCCCAGCATTTT.

The chain carries TRBV10-3 and TRBJ2-6; TRBD1 matches at 10 bases. With V trimmed by 6 bases and J by 4 bases, 9 bases remained unmatched. The germline gives CDR1 ENHRY, CDR2 SYGVKD. CDR3 size: 17 residues. The CDR3 sequence is CAISPTTGGSGANVLTF. In DNA form, the CDR3 reads TGTGCCATCAGCCCCACGACAGGGGGCTCAGGGGCCAACGTCCTGACTTTC.

This clone was detected a few times. The DNA of the CDR3 is TGTGCCAGCAGCCAAGGGACTAGCGGGGGGGGCTACGAGCAGTACTTC. This encodes CASSQGTSGGGYEQYF. The genes are TRBV4-2 and TRBJ2-7; 15 positions agree with TRBD2. This CDR3 is built from 16 residues. V lost 1 base and J lost 3; bases outside the gene matches: 1. Germline V lookup: CDR1 LGHNA, CDR2 YNFKEQ.

The chain recombines TRBV15 with TRBJ2-1; TRBD2 aligns across 13 bases. Germline values: CDR1 LNHNV, CDR2 YYDKDF (reference sequence). The length of the CDR3 is 16 residues. With V trimmed by 3 bases and J by 8 bases, 7 bases remained unmatched. CDR3 sequence reads: CATSRGTSGTRDEQFF. The CDR3 DNA reads TGTGCCACCAGCAGGGGGACTAGCGGGACCAGGGATGAGCAGTTCTTC.

CDR3 region: CASSTGNREQYF. In DNA, the CDR3 is TGTGCCAGCAGTACAGGGAACAGAGAGCAGTACTTC. This rearrangement joins TRBV27 to TRBJ2-7; weak D call: TRBD1 (6 bases). Trimming cost V 5 bases and J 7 bases, with 12 bases left between them. The CDR3 contains 12 residues. Per the germline V gene, CDR1 is MNHEY and CDR2 is SMNVEV (reference sequence).

This clone was found once. This chain uses TRBV29-1 with TRBJ2-5, with TRBD2 matching over 7 bases. The CDR3 contains 12 residues. The germline gives CDR1 SQVTM, CDR2 ANQGSEA. In DNA, the CDR3 is TGCACTCCGCCCCCGGCCCGGGGGGCCCAGTACTTC. This gives the protein CTPPPARGAQYF.

This clone was recorded only once. The rearrangement links TRBV7-9 to TRBJ1-1, with D uncertain. The germline V gene encodes CDR1 SEHNR and CDR2 FQNEAQ (reference sequence). Trimming shortened V by 4 bases and J by 4 bases, and 10 bases separated the two germline ends. The CDR3 loop spans 13 amino acids. This chain's CDR3 is CASSYSSLTEAFF. CDR3 nucleotide sequence: TGTGCCAGCAGCTACAGTAGTCTCACTGAAGCTTTCTTT.

The sample holds one count of this clone. J is TRBJ2-7 and V is TRBV15, with 7 bases fitting TRBD1. The J segment lost 2 bases and the V segment lost 3 bases, leaving 7 bases of the junction unmatched. Germline CDR1 LNHNV, CDR2 YYDKDF (reference sequence). The CDR3 loop spans 15 amino acids. DNA for the CDR3: TGTGCCACCAGCAGGGCCGGGACAGCCGCCTACGAGCAGTACTTC. This codes for CATSRAGTAAYEQYF.

The rearrangement joins TRBV23-1 to TRBJ2-3, with D tentatively TRBD2 (6 bases). TRBV23-1 is known as an ORF, though its function is uncertain. V lost 7 bases and J lost 4, with 12 bases in between. The CDR3 is made up of 13 amino acids. The chain's CDR3 is CASTRGGPDTQYF. CDR3 DNA sequence: TGCGCCAGCACAAGGGGAGGCCCAGATACGCAGTATTTT.

The rearrangement links TRBV30 to TRBJ2-5; 9 bases align to TRBD1. Germline V gene data show CDR1 as GTSNPN and CDR2 as SVGIG (reference sequence). The V and J ends lost 5 bases and 5 bases, in that order; junction bases with no gene match: 6. CDR3 length: 13 residues. The CDR3 region is CAWGGQGRETQYF. Written as DNA, the CDR3 is TGTGCCTGGGGGGGACAGGGCAGGGAGACCCAGTACTTC.

The table lists this clone with a count of one. The CDR3 here is CASSQDDGGLVTEAFF. The CDR3 DNA is TGCGCCAGCAGCCAAGATGACGGGGGGCTGGTGACTGAAGCTTTCTTT. V is TRBV4-1 and J is TRBJ1-1; perhaps TRBD1 as D (6 bases). Trimming pared 0 bases from V and 5 bases from J, leaving 16 bases between. CDR1 and CDR2 (germline): MGHRA, YSYEKL. This CDR3 is 16 amino acids long.

The gene calls are TRBV6-1 and TRBJ1-5; maybe TRBD1 (5 bases). In germline, CDR1 is MNHNS, CDR2 SASEGT. This CDR3 region has 13 residues. Trimming took off 8 bases at V and 0 bases at J, with 8 bases between the two ends. The CDR3 DNA follows: TGTGCCAGCCAAACAGGTAGCAATCAGCCCCAGCATTTT. Translation gives CASQTGSNQPQHF.

Of note for this clone: Other nucleotide sequences from this sample produce the same CDR3. The chain employs TRBV9 and TRBJ1-2, with 7 bases lining up with TRBD1. The CDR3 has 17 residues. The V gene's germline CDR1 is SGDLS and CDR2 YYNGEE. V trimming: 4 bases; J trimming: 4 bases; junction bases outside the gene matches: 16. CDR3 sequence reads: CASSPGGDSFKSYGYTF. The CDR3, as DNA: TGTGCCAGCAGCCCGGGGGGGGACAGTTTTAAAAGCTATGGCTACACCTTC. The whole variable domain, remainder taken from reference TRBV9 and TRBJ1-2, is DSGVTQTPKHLITATGQRVTLRCSPRSGDLSVYWYQQSLDQGLQFLIQYYNGEERAKGNILERFSAQQFPDLHSELNLSSLELGDSALYFCASSPGGDSFKSYGYTFGSGTRLTVV.

As DNA, the CDR3 is TGCGCCAGCAGCTGGGACTCCCGCCCCTACAATGAGCAGTTCTTC. Amino acid sequence: CASSWDSRPYNEQFF. This sequence joins TRBV5-1 and TRBJ2-1; tentatively, D is TRBD2 (6 bases). The germline V gene encodes CDR1 SGHRS and CDR2 YFSETQ. The CDR3 consists of 15 residues. The V and J ends lost 3 bases and 2 bases respectively, with 12 bases between them.

The chain is built from TRBV7-9 and TRBJ2-7, with 9 nucleotides matching TRBD1. Germline loops: CDR1 SEHNR, CDR2 FQNEAQ (reference sequence). The CDR3 runs to 15 residues. Germline trimming cut 5 bases from V and 1 base from J; bases unmatched to any gene: 6. CDR3 in amino acids: CASSPRDRVSYEQYF. The CDR3 DNA follows: TGTGCCAGCAGCCCCCGGGACAGGGTATCCTACGAGCAGTACTTC.

This chain uses TRBV5-1 with TRBJ2-5, with TRBD2 identical over 8 bases. This CDR3 region has 16 residues. V dropped 6 bases and J dropped 1; count of bases not matched to a gene: 11. CDR1 SGHRS and CDR2 YFSETQ come from the germline V gene. CDR3 loop: CASKTVTSGIQETQYF. The CDR3 DNA is TGCGCCAGCAAGACGGTTACTAGCGGTATCCAAGAGACCCAGTACTTC.